This TCR beta chain was sequenced for a study of identical twins. General study points: Its conclusions, products of cross-sectional statistical analysis, did not come from following the same donors. With abundant cord blood beta clonotypes, insertions were fewer; memory repertoires showed no such pattern.

This clonotype came up a few times. Antigen unknown. One entry per CDR3 protein results from TCRdb running MiXCR on the 5' RACE reads. The table includes some 330,000 distinct CDR3 sequences, approximately 8.7% detected once. Germline V lookup: CDR1 SGHDN, CDR2 FVKESK. This CDR3 has 16 residues. Trimming shortened V by 1 base and J by 7 bases, and 17 bases separated the two germline ends. This clonotype was sampled from a woman between 50 and 59 years old in good health. J is TRBJ2-4 and V is TRBV14; D may correspond to TRBD1 or TRBD2 (5 bases each). What was sequenced was naive T cells sorted from blood. The CDR3 DNA reads as TGTGCCAGCAGCCAAGCCTCCGGGACCTACTTTAACATTCAGTACTTC. It is translated as CASSQASGTYFNIQYF.